The 2 T cell receptor beta chains reported below all come from one sample, sequenced in a study of blood T cell repertoires in COVID-19. Some clones are missing from TCRdb's copy, which holds only in-frame ones; the method was immunoSEQ multiplex PCR. The data show around 60,000 clones, with around 81% seen just once and about 26% held by the top ten. Sample: peripheral blood. The receptors originated from a woman aged 80 or over with active or convalescent COVID-19.

J is TRBJ2-6 and V is TRBV24-1; 14 bases fit TRBD2. J gave up 2 bases and V 10 bases, and 3 bases lay outside the gene matches. CDR3 length: 16 amino acids. The V gene's germline CDR1 is KGHDR and CDR2 SFDVKD. CDR3 coding DNA: TGTGCCACTGGGACTAGCGGGGGTACTGGGGCCAACGTCCTGACTTTC. This encodes CATGTSGGTGANVLTF.

The gene calls are TRBV5-4 and TRBJ2-2; TRBD2 agrees at 13 bases. Germline V gene sequence: CDR1 SGHNT, CDR2 YYREEE (reference sequence). The CDR3 loop spans 16 amino acids. V lost 2 bases to trimming and J lost 4 bases; unmatched junction nucleotides: 2. The chain's CDR3 is CASSFGLAGATGELFF. The CDR3 DNA reads as TGTGCCAGCAGCTTTGGACTAGCGGGGGCCACCGGGGAGCTGTTTTTT.